Sequencing of this T cell receptor beta chain was carried out in a study of CD39 and CD103 CD8 tumor-infiltrating T cells. Sorted memory CD8 cells were CD8+CD4-CD45RA-, regardless of CCR7. Only in-frame clones appear in the TCRdb table, and some are missing; sequencing was by immunoSEQ multiplex PCR. The repertoire includes approximately 8,000 clones, over 65% of them detected once, and roughly 60% sits in the top ten. The sample was CD8+ T cells sorted from blood. The subset is: total memory CD8 T cells (CD45RA-CCR7+/-) from blood or uninvolved lymph node. This clonotype originated in a human donor with head and neck squamous cell carcinoma.

The DNA of the CDR3 is TGTGCCAGCAGCTTCTCACTAGCGGTGACAGATACGCAGTATTTT. This gives the protein CASSFSLAVTDTQYF. The J gene is TRBJ2-3, the V gene TRBV5-4; TRBD2 agrees at 8 bases. V lost 2 bases to trimming and J lost 3 bases; unmatched junction nucleotides: 5. The germline V gene encodes CDR1 SGHNT and CDR2 YYREEE (reference sequence). This CDR3 is built from 15 residues.